The 19 T cell receptor beta chains presented below share a single source sample, sequenced in a study of T-cell memory formation after mild COVID-19. TCRdb used MiXCR to reprocess the 5' RACE reads, holding one entry per CDR3 protein. The sample has hundreds of thousands of distinct CDR3 sequences, over 15% seen once. Input material: PBMCs or a T cell subset sorted from them (not recorded which). The receptors derive from a man between 18 and 35 years old who had mild COVID-19 (a few samples of this study predate the infection). Cell type and time point are not known.

The V and J genes are TRBV29-1 and TRBJ2-2, with a possible D match to TRBD1 (7 bases). Germline loops: CDR1 SQVTM, CDR2 ANQGSEA. Trimming took off 7 bases at V and 4 bases at J, with 13 bases between the two ends. This CDR3 has 13 residues. The CDR3 bases are TGCAGCGCGGAGGGACAGAGCACCGGGGAGCTGTTTTTT. As protein: CSAEGQSTGELFF.

This clonotype has a handful of counts. Here the CDR3 DNA reads TGTGCCAGCAGCCCCGGGACTAACAATGAGCAGTTCTTC. Its translation is CASSPGTNNEQFF. The chain has TRBV7-3 and TRBJ2-1, with TRBD2 matching over 7 bases. This CDR3 comprises 13 residues. The V segment lost 5 bases and the J segment 5 bases; nucleotides outside the gene matches: 3. CDR1 is SGHTA, CDR2 FQGTGA, per germline. The entire variable domain, with the rest obtained from reference TRBV7-3 and TRBJ2-1, is as follows: GAGVSQTPSNKVTEKGKYVELRCDPISGHTALYWYRQSLGQGPEFLIYFQGTGAADDSGLPNDRFFAVRPEGSVSTLKIQRTERGDSAVYLCASSPGTNNEQFFGPGTRLTVL.

This clonotype occurred a few times. One end of the junction is discordant with germline, which a read error may explain. J is TRBJ1-2 and V is TRBV2; no clear D. This CDR3 comprises 11 residues. Germline V gives CDR1 SNHLY, CDR2 FYNNEI. As DNA, the CDR3 is TGTGCCAGCACCACTCTCGCTTGGCAGAGCTTC. This sequence encodes CASTTLAWQSF.

DNA for the CDR3: TGTGCCAGCAGCCTAGGTCCCCTAGCAAATCAGCCCCAGCATTTT. Its translation: CASSLGPLANQPQHF. The J gene is TRBJ1-5, the V gene TRBV7-2; no definite D call. V was cut by 5 bases and J by 4 bases, with 15 bases left in between. The CDR3 spans 15 residues. Germline CDR1 and CDR2: SGHTA and FQGNSA.

This clonotype was found once. It is likely a read error, because the conserved phenylalanine at the end of the CDR3 is missing. The chain couples TRBV4-1 to TRBJ2-4; 8 bases fit TRBD1. From germline, CDR1 is MGHRA and CDR2 YSYEKL. The CDR3 consists of 17 residues. V lost 4 bases to trimming and J lost 4 bases; unmatched junction nucleotides: 12. The DNA of the CDR3 is TGCGCCAGCAGCCCGGGCCCGGCTACAGGGGGGAAAAACATTCAGTACGTC. This sequence encodes CASSPGPATGGKNIQYV.

This clonotype was counted once. The chain uses TRBV4-2 and TRBJ2-7; 9 bases map to TRBD1. J was trimmed by 7 bases and V by 4 bases; bases with no gene match: 14. This CDR3 is 16 amino acids long. In germline, CDR1 is LGHNA, CDR2 YNFKEQ. DNA of the CDR3: TGTGCCAGCAGCCCTTATGGGGAGGGACAGGGAGTGGAGCAGTACTTC. This translates into CASSPYGEGQGVEQYF.

This clonotype was picked up a small number of times. This chain connects TRBV5-1 to TRBJ2-1; TRBD2 agrees at 10 bases. Germline values: CDR1 SGHRS, CDR2 YFSETQ. CDR3 length: 16 amino acids. J gave up 6 bases and V 3 bases, and 9 bases lay outside the gene matches. CDR3: CASSSNSGGSGNEQFF. As DNA, the CDR3 is TGCGCCAGCAGCTCGAATAGCGGGGGGTCCGGCAATGAGCAGTTCTTC. Full variable domain (rest looked up from reference TRBV5-1 and TRBJ2-1): KAGVTQTPRYLIKTRGQQVTLSCSPISGHRSVSWYQQTPGQGLQFLFEYFSETQRNKGNFPGRFSGRQFSNSRSEMNVSTLELGDSALYLCASSSNSGGSGNEQFFGPGTRLTVL.

The chain joins TRBV20-1 to TRBJ2-5; no firm D call. Germline V gene sequence: CDR1 DFQATT, CDR2 SNEGSKA (reference sequence). This CDR3 has 14 residues. The V and J ends lost 0 bases and 4 bases respectively, with 12 bases between them. CDR3 region: CSARDLRWIETQYF. The CDR3 nucleotides read TGCAGTGCTAGAGATCTACGGTGGATAGAGACCCAGTACTTC.

The genes are TRBV29-1 and TRBJ1-1, with D perhaps TRBD1 (5 bases). The length of the CDR3 is 13 residues. The V end lost 6 bases, the J end lost 0 bases, and 11 bases lay between the germline ends. The germline V gene has CDR1 SQVTM and CDR2 ANQGSEA. This CDR3 reads CSVNVGVNTEAFF. CDR3 DNA: TGCAGCGTAAACGTAGGGGTGAACACTGAAGCTTTCTTT. The whole variable domain, remainder taken from reference TRBV29-1 and TRBJ1-1, is SAVISQKPSRDICQRGTSLTIQCQVDSQVTMMFWYRQQPGQSLTLIATANQGSEATYESGFVIDKFPISRPNLTFSTLTVSNMSPEDSSIYLCSVNVGVNTEAFFGQGTRLTVV.

This clonotype was counted only a few times. The rearrangement joins TRBV29-1 to TRBJ1-1; perhaps TRBD1 as D (5 bases). The CDR3 is made up of 13 amino acids. V lost 5 bases, J lost 6 bases, and 16 bases lay in between. The germline CDR1 and CDR2 sequences are SQVTM and ANQGSEA. CDR3 coding DNA: TGCAGCGTTTGGCAAGGGGACCGTTCTGAAGCTTTCTTT. Amino acid sequence: CSVWQGDRSEAFF.

This clonotype was observed a few times. This chain links TRBV7-9 with TRBJ2-3; D not certain. There are 16 residues in the CDR3. CDR1 and CDR2 (germline): SEHNR, FQNEAQ (reference sequence). Trimming shortened V by 0 bases and J by 2 bases, and 12 bases separated the two germline ends. The DNA for the CDR3 is TGTGCCAGCAGCTTAGCGCTGTCTGGAGCCACAGATACGCAGTATTTT. This translates into CASSLALSGATDTQYF.

This sequence joins TRBV12-3 or TRBV12-4 and TRBJ1-2; 8 bases match TRBD1. V gave up 4 bases and J gave up 3 bases; unmatched junction bases: 7. The CDR3 runs to 15 residues. The CDR3 DNA is TGTGCCAGCAGTTCGTACGACAGGGGCCACTATGGCTACACCTTC. It codes for CASSSYDRGHYGYTF.

This clonotype was seen only a few times. The chain recombines TRBV29-1 with TRBJ2-5; no clear D gene. Germline V CDR1 and CDR2: SQVTM, ANQGSEA. The CDR3 contains 15 residues. V shed 6 bases and J shed 5 bases, with 22 bases lying between them. CDR3 protein: CSVKVEALVGETQYF. The CDR3 DNA reads TGCAGCGTCAAGGTTGAGGCGCTCGTGGGGGAGACCCAGTACTTC.

This clonotype was picked up a small number of times. This chain uses TRBV2 with TRBJ1-1; D gene unclear. Trimming removed 4 bases at V and 4 bases at J, with 7 bases between. CDR3 size: 12 residues. The V gene's germline CDR1 is SNHLY and CDR2 FYNNEI. The CDR3, as DNA: TGTGCCAGCAGTGGACCCCGCACTGAAGCTTTCTTT. This sequence encodes CASSGPRTEAFF.

This clonotype was found a few times. The chain is built from TRBV5-1 and TRBJ2-3; D remains ambiguous. The CDR3 totals 14 residues. Germline-derived CDR1 and CDR2 are SGHRS and YFSETQ. Trimming cost V 1 base and J 6 bases, with 12 bases left between them. CDR3 sequence reads: CASSLYLGSDTQYF. DNA for the CDR3: TGCGCCAGCAGCTTGTATCTAGGATCGGATACGCAGTATTTT.

J is TRBJ2-5 and V is TRBV6-5; 7 bases line up with TRBD2. The V and J ends lost 10 bases and 4 bases, in that order; junction bases with no gene match: 12. This CDR3 is 14 amino acids long. The germline gives CDR1 MNHEY, CDR2 SVGAGI. The CDR3, as DNA: TGTGCCACGCGGACCGTCGGGGGGTTAGAGACCCAGTACTTC. This sequence encodes CATRTVGGLETQYF.

In this sample, this clonotype turned up a few times. The V and J genes are TRBV7-3 and TRBJ2-5; D is perhaps TRBD1 (5 bases). The CDR3 contains 17 residues. With 3 bases removed from V and 5 bases from J, the gap between germline ends came to 22 bases. The germline CDR1 and CDR2 sequences are SGHTA and FQGTGA. Here the CDR3 reads CASSFGTGRAREETQYF. The CDR3, as DNA: TGTGCCAGCAGCTTTGGTACAGGCAGGGCGAGAGAGGAGACCCAGTACTTC. Supplemented by reference TRBV7-3 and TRBJ2-5, the full variable domain reads GAGVSQTPSNKVTEKGKYVELRCDPISGHTALYWYRQSLGQGPEFLIYFQGTGAADDSGLPNDRFFAVRPEGSVSTLKIQRTERGDSAVYLCASSFGTGRAREETQYFGPGTRLLVL.

The chain links TRBV10-3 to TRBJ1-1; the match to TRBD1 covers 8 bases. CDR3 length: 18 residues. Per the germline V gene, CDR1 is ENHRY and CDR2 is SYGVKD. J gave up 5 bases and V 2 bases, and 16 bases lay outside the gene matches. The CDR3 region has the DNA TGTGCCATCAGTGAGGGGGCGTTGTCAGGGGGCAAGAGAACTGAAGCTTTCTTT. Protein product: CAISEGALSGGKRTEAFF.

This chain joins TRBV5-1 and TRBJ1-2; D is unresolved. This CDR3 has 13 residues. Deletions cut 4 bases from V and 8 bases from J, with 15 bases between. Per germline, CDR1 SGHRS and CDR2 YFSETQ. The CDR3 spells CASSPVAQGGYTF. Here the CDR3 DNA reads TGCGCCAGCAGCCCCGTGGCCCAAGGAGGCTACACCTTC.